This T cell receptor (beta chain) was identified during a study of blood T cell repertoires in COVID-19. Background on the study: Donors in the United States, Italy and Spain gave samples during acute or convalescent COVID-19.

Authors' analysis steps: From reference gene primer amplification, estimates of nucleated cell counts were derived. The assay was immunoSEQ multiplex PCR, and TCRdb's table has in-frame clones only and misses some. V and J calls and clone size come straight from that table; D and trimming were deduced from the DNA. The sample yields just under 50,000 clones, around 84% seen once. This clone was picked up a small number of times. The clonotype comes from a human donor in a cohort sampled during active COVID-19. The material sequenced was peripheral blood.

The DNA of the CDR3 is TGTGCCAGCAGTTACTCCGGCCGGTCAGGTCAGCCCCAGCATTTT. Amino acids: CASSYSGRSGQPQHF. The chain links TRBV6-2 or TRBV6-3 to TRBJ1-5; D unclear. Germline CDR1 reads MNHEY; CDR2 reads SVGEGT. This CDR3 region has 15 residues. Between the trimmed V and J ends, which lost 0 bases and 6 bases, there was a span of 12 bases.